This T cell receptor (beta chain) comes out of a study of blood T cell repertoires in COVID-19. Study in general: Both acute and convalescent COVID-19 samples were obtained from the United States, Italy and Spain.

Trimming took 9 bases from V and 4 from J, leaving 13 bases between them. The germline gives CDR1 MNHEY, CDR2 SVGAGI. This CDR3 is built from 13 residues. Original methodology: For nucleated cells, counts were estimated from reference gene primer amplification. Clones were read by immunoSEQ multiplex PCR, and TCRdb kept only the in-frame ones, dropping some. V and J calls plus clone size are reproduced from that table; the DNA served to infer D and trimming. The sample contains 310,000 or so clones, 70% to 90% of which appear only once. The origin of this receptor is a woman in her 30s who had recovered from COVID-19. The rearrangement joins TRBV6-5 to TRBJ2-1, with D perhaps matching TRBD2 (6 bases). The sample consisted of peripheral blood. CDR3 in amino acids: CASSTGEYNEQFF. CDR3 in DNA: TGTGCCAGTTCGACGGGGGAGTACAATGAGCAGTTCTTC.